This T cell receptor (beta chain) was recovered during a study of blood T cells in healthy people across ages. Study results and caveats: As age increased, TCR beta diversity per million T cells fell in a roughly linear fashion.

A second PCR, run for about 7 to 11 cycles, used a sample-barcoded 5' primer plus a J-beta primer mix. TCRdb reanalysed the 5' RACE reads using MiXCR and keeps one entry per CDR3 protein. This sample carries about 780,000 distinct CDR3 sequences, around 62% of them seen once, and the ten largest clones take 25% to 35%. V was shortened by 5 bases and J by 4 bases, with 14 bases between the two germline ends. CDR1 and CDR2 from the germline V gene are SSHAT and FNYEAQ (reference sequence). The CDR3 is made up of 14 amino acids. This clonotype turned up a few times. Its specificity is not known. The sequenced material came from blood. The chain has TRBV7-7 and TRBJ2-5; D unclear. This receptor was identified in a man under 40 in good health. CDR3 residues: CASSVVGSSETQYF. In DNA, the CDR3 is TGTGCCAGCAGCGTAGTGGGTTCGTCAGAGACCCAGTACTTC.